One and the same sample provided the 9 T cell receptor beta chains below, sequenced in a study of identical twins. One entry per CDR3 protein results from TCRdb running MiXCR on the 5' RACE reads. This table holds 600,000 to 850,000 distinct CDR3 sequences, 15% to 20% found once. This sample also belongs to another study, concerning T cells expressing NK-cell markers.

The sequenced material came from PBMCs. These receptors came from a woman between 18 and 30 years old in good health.

The chain links TRBV5-1 to TRBJ1-1; 9 bases agree with TRBD1. This CDR3 region has 15 residues. Germline V gene data show CDR1 as SGHRS and CDR2 as YFSETQ. Trimming removed 3 bases from V and 0 bases from J; junction bases left unmatched: 3. The CDR3 loop is CASSSGTGMNTEAFF. DNA of the CDR3: TGCGCCAGCAGCTCGGGGACAGGGATGAACACTGAAGCTTTCTTT.

This clonotype was detected a few times. The rearrangement links TRBV6-6 to TRBJ2-1, with D possibly TRBD2 on 5 matching bases. Trimming left V 6 bases short and J 8 bases short, with 11 bases between. Looked up from germline, CDR1 is MNHNY and CDR2 is SVGAGI (reference sequence). There are 12 residues in the CDR3. In DNA, the CDR3 is TGTGCCAGCAGCATCGGCGGGTATGAGCAGTTCTTC. It encodes CASSIGGYEQFF.

This clonotype was observed a handful of times. One end of the junction fails to match germline, which may point to a read error. The chain carries TRBV5-5 and TRBJ1-3; D remains ambiguous. This CDR3 region has 12 residues. Germline CDR1 reads SGHKS; CDR2 reads YYEKEE (reference sequence). CDR3 in amino acids: CASSLDRNTIYF. The CDR3 DNA is TGTGCCAGCAGTTTGGATAGAAACACCATATATTTT.

This clonotype was recorded only once. The chain joins TRBV20-1 to TRBJ2-7; TRBD1 matches 8 bases. Germline assignment: CDR1 DFQATT and CDR2 SNEGSKA (reference sequence). V shed 0 bases and J 4 bases; nucleotides not matched to a gene: 5. The length of the CDR3 is 14 residues. The CDR3 nucleotides read TGCAGTGCTAGAGACCAGGGGGCTGTTTACGAGCAGTACTTC. Translation: CSARDQGAVYEQYF.

The chain couples TRBV6-1 to TRBJ1-2; D is unresolved. The length of the CDR3 is 13 residues. The germline V gene has CDR1 MNHNS and CDR2 SASEGT. V lost 7 bases and J lost 8, with 17 bases in between. The CDR3 reads CASTVGRMGGYTF. As DNA, the CDR3 is TGTGCCAGCACCGTGGGGAGGATGGGAGGCTACACCTTC.

CDR3 nucleotides: TGTGCCAGCAGCTCCATCTGGGCCAACGTCCTGACTTTC. Protein: CASSSIWANVLTF. The chain links TRBV7-9 to TRBJ2-6, with D unclear. The CDR3 sequence is 13 residues long. V lost 4 bases to trimming and J lost 5 bases, with 6 bases between them. CDR1 is SEHNR, CDR2 FQNEAQ, per germline (reference sequence). The complete variable domain, with remaining parts taken from reference TRBV7-9 and TRBJ2-6, reads DTGVSQNPRHKITKRGQNVTFRCDPISEHNRLYWYRQTLGQGPEFLTYFQNEAQLEKSRLLSDRFSAERPKGSFSTLEIQRTEQGDSAMYLCASSSIWANVLTFGAGSRLTVL.

This clonotype has more than one count but fewer than ten. The J gene is TRBJ2-7, the V gene TRBV12-3 or TRBV12-4; 9 nucleotides match TRBD1. J was trimmed by 5 bases and V by 5 bases; bases with no gene match: 10. This CDR3 spans 15 amino acids. The CDR3 sequence is CASSHPGQGLHEQYF. The CDR3, as DNA: TGTGCCAGCAGTCACCCGGGACAGGGTTTACACGAGCAGTACTTC.

The chain employs TRBV12-3 or TRBV12-4 and TRBJ1-1, with unresolved D. The V end lost 4 bases, the J end lost 1 base, and 10 bases lay between the germline ends. The CDR3 covers 14 residues. Here the CDR3 DNA reads TGTGCCAGCAGTTCCGGGGTGGCGAACACTGAAGCTTTCTTT. Protein product: CASSSGVANTEAFF.

The rearrangement uses TRBV12-3 or TRBV12-4 and TRBJ2-7; D gene uncertain. V lost 3 bases and J 1 base, leaving 10 bases between the germline ends. The CDR3 length is 14 residues. The CDR3 region has the DNA TGTGCCAGCAGTTTCTCCGGGTTGTCCTACGAGCAGTACTTC. It encodes CASSFSGLSYEQYF.